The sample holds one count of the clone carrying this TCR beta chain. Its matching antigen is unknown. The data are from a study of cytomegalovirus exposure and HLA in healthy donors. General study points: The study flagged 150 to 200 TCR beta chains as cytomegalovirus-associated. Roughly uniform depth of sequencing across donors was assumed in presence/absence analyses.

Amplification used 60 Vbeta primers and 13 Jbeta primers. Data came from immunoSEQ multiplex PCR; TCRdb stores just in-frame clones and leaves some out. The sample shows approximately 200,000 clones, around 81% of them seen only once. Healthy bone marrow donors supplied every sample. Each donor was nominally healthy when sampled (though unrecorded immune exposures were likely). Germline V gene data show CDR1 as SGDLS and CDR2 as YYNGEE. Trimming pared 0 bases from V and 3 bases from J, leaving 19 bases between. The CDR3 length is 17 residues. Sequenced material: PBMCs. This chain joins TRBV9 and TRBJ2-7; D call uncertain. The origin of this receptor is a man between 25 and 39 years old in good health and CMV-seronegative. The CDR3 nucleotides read TGTGCCAGCAGCGTAGGAGACTCCCGATTCTCCGGCTACGAGCAGTACTTC. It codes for CASSVGDSRFSGYEQYF.